This T cell receptor (beta chain) is drawn from a study of T cells of healthy individuals. TCRdb re-called the 5' RACE reads with MiXCR, one entry per CDR3 protein. Among tens of thousands of distinct CDR3 sequences, around 5.1% were seen once, and the ten largest hold roughly 7.6%. This clonotype came up a few times. The origin of this receptor is a female donor in good health.

CDR3 sequence (DNA): TGTGCCAGCGGTCTGCGGGAGACCCAGTACTTC. Translated, it gives CASGLRETQYF. The chain has TRBV28 and TRBJ2-5; no clear D gene. Deletions cut 8 bases from V and 5 bases from J, with 9 bases between. Germline V lookup: CDR1 MDHEN, CDR2 SYDVKM. The CDR3 sequence is 11 residues long.